A single sample gave rise to the 5 T cell receptor beta chains below, sequenced in a study of tumor and adjacent non-tumor tissue in lung cancer. TCRbeta libraries were built with three rounds of nested PCR, modified from ARM-PCR. Each CDR3 protein gets one entry after TCRdb re-called the multiplex PCR reads with MiXCR. The repertoire holds around 200,000 distinct CDR3 sequences, with around 70% as singletons. RNA was extracted from bulk tissue without any cell sorting. The sequencing sample was made of lung tumor tissue. The source is a man aged 60-69 years with non-small cell lung cancer.

A remark on this clonotype: One junction end disagrees with the germline gene, perhaps due to a read error. The chain uses TRBV11-2 and TRBJ2-7; 7 bases align to TRBD1. Germline V gene lookup returns CDR1 SGHAT and CDR2 FQNNGV. The CDR3 has 15 residues. CDR3 bases: TGTACCAGCAGCCCGTCGACAGGGCCCTCCTTCAAGCAGTACTTC. The encoded protein is CTSSPSTGPSFKQYF.

V usage is TRBV12-3 or TRBV12-4 and J usage is TRBJ1-2, with TRBD1 matching over 7 bases. This CDR3 contains 14 residues. After removal of 2 bases from V and 2 bases from J, the junction contained 2 bases not matched to a gene. The CDR3 sequence is CASSLKGQNYGYTF. The CDR3 DNA reads TGTGCCAGCAGTTTAAAGGGACAGAACTATGGCTACACCTTC.

Regarding this clonotype: The junction differs from germline at one of its ends, possibly a read error. The chain joins TRBV6-5 to TRBJ1-4, with 10 nucleotides matching TRBD1. The germline V gene has CDR1 MNHEY and CDR2 SVGAGI. The CDR3 is 17 residues long. The CDR3 here is CAISSLKPGQGFEKLFF. CDR3 in DNA: TGTGCCATCAGTTCCTTAAAACCGGGACAGGGGTTTGAAAAACTGTTTTTT.

About this clonotype: Because the CDR3 is missing its conserved closing phenylalanine or tryptophan, this is likely a read error. The V gene is TRBV20-1, the J gene TRBJ1-1, with D possibly matching TRBD1 (5 bases). Trimming took off 6 bases at V and 6 bases at J, with 11 bases between the two ends. This CDR3 is 11 amino acids long. Germline-derived CDR1 and CDR2 are DFQATT and SNEGSKA (reference sequence). The CDR3 DNA reads as TGCAGTGCGCCCGGAGGGGCTGAAGCTTTCCTT. It codes for CSAPGGAEAFL.

Notes on this clonotype: A much bigger clone sits one base away, suggesting this may be a read error. J is TRBJ2-3 and V is TRBV11-3, with 8 positions matching TRBD2. Germline V gene sequence: CDR1 SGHNT, CDR2 YENEEA. The CDR3 sequence is 12 residues long. CDR3 loop: CTIGLAADTQYF. The CDR3 bases are TGTACCATCGGACTAGCAGCCGATACGCAGTATTTT. The full variable domain, completed using reference TRBV11-3 and TRBJ2-3, is EAGVVQSPRYKIIEKKQPVAFWCNPISGHNTLYWYLQNLGQGPELLIRYENEEAVDDSQLPKDRFSAERLKGVDSTLKIQPAELGDSAVYLCTIGLAADTQYFGPGTRLTVL.